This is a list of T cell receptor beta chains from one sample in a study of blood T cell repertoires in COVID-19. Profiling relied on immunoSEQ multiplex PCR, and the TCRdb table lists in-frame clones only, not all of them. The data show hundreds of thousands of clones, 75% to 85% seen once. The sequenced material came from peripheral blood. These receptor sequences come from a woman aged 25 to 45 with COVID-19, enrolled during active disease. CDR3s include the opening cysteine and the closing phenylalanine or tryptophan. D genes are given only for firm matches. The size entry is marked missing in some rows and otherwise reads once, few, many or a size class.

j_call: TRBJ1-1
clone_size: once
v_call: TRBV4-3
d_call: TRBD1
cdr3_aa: CASSRRQGTNTEAFF
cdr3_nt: TGCGCCAGCAGCCGCCGACAGGGAACTAACACTGAAGCTTTCTTT

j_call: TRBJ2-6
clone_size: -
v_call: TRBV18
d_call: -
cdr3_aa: CASSPSLSVGTPRSGANVLTF
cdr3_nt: TGTGCCAGCTCACCATCATTGAGTGTGGGGACACCCCGCTCTGGGGCCAACGTCCTGACTTTC

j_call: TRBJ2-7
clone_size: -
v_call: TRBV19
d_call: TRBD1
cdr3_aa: CASSVDRDRTEQYF
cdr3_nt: TGTGCCAGTAGTGTCGACCGGGACAGAACCGAGCAGTACTTC

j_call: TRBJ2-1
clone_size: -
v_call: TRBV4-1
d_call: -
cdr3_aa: CASSQEGGSYNEQFF
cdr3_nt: TGCGCCAGCAGCCAAGAAGGGGGCTCCTACAATGAGCAGTTCTTC

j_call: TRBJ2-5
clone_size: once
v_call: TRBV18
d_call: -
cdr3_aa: CASSPPGGETQYF
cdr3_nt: TGTGCCAGCTCACCGCCAGGGGGGGAGACCCAGTACTTC

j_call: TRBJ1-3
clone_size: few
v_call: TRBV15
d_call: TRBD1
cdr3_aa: CATSSDRAPGNTIYF
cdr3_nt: TGTGCCACCAGCAGCGACAGGGCCCCTGGAAACACCATATATTTT

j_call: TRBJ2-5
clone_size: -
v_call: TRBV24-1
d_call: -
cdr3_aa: CATSDSGMETQYF
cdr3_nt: TGTGCCACCAGTGACTCGGGTATGGAGACCCAGTACTTC

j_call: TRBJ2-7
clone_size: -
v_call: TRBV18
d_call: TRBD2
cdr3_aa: CASRGGTSGGEQYF
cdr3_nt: TGTGCCAGCCGAGGGGGGACTAGCGGTGGCGAGCAGTACTTC

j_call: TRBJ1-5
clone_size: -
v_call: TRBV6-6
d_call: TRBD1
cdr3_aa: CASSHSWGQGSNQPQHF
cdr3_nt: TGTGCCAGCAGTCATAGCTGGGGACAGGGGAGCAATCAGCCCCAGCATTTT

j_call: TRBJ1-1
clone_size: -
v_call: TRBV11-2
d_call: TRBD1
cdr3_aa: CASSIMEGASEAFF
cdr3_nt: TGTGCCAGCAGCATTATGGAGGGGGCGAGTGAAGCTTTCTTT

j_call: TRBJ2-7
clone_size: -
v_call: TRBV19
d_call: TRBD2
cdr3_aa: CASSSGTKYEQYF
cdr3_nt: TGTGCCAGTAGTTCTGGGACTAAATACGAGCAGTACTTC

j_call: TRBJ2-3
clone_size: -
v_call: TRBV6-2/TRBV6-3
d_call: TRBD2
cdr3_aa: CASSYGRATDTQYF
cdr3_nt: TGTGCCAGCAGTTACGGGAGGGCCACAGATACGCAGTATTTT

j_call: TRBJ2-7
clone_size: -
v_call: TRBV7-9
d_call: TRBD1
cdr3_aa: CASSFWTGALPEQYF
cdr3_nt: TGTGCCAGCAGCTTCTGGACAGGGGCCCTCCCCGAGCAGTACTTC

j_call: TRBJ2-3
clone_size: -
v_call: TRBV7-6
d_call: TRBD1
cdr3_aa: CASSRTGRTDTQYF
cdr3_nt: TGTGCCAGCAGCCGGACAGGGAGGACAGATACGCAGTATTTT

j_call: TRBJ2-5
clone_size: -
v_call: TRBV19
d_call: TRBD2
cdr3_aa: CASSIMRLAGETQYF
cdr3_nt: TGTGCCAGTAGTATCATGAGACTAGCGGGCGAGACCCAGTACTTC

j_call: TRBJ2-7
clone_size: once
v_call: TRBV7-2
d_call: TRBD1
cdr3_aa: CASRNRGYEQYF
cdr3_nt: TGTGCCAGCAGAAACAGGGGCTACGAGCAGTACTTC

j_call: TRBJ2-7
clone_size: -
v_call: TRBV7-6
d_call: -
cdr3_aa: CASSSNREGEQYF
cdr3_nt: TGTGCCAGCAGCTCTAACAGGGAGGGCGAGCAGTACTTC

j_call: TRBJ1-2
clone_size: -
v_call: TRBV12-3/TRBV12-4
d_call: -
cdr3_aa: CASSRSRYSTF
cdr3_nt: TGTGCCAGCAGCCGATCGAGGTATTCCACCTTC

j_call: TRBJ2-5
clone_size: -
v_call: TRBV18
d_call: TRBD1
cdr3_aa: CASSEDRGLGTQYF
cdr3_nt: TGTGCCAGCTCAGAGGACAGGGGGCTCGGGACCCAGTACTTC

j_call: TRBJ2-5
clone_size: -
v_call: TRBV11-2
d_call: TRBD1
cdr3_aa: CASSPRQGRAGETQYF
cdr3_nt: TGTGCCAGCAGCCCTAGACAGGGGCGCGCTGGGGAGACCCAGTACTTC

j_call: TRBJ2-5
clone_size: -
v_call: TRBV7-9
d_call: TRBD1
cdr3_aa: CASSLQGEETQYF
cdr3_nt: TGTGCCAGCAGCCTCCAGGGGGAAGAGACCCAGTACTTC

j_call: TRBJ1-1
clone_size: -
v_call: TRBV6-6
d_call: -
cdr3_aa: CASSYRGSMNTEAFF
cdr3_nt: TGTGCCAGCAGTTACCGGGGAAGTATGAACACTGAAGCTTTCTTT

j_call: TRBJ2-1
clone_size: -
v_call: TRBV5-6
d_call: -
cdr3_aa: CASSFGTGSYNEQFF
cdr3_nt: TGTGCCAGCAGCTTTGGGACTGGAAGTTACAATGAGCAGTTCTTC

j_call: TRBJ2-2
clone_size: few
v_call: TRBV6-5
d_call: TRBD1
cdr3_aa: CASSYSWSGGGELFF
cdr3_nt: TGTGCCAGCAGTTACTCGTGGTCAGGGGGCGGGGAGCTGTTTTTT

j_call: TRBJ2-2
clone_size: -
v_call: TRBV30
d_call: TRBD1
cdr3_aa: CAWRTGAGPNTGELFF
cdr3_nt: TGTGCCTGGAGAACAGGGGCCGGGCCGAACACCGGGGAGCTGTTTTTT

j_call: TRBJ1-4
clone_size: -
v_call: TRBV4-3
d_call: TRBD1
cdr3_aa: CASSQRSGTGGPLFF
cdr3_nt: TGCGCCAGCAGCCAACGTTCCGGGACAGGGGGTCCCCTGTTTTTT

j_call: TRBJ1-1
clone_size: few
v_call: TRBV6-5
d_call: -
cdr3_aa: CASSYSASGVNTEAFF
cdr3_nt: TGTGCCAGCAGTTACTCGGCTTCGGGGGTGAACACTGAAGCTTTCTTT

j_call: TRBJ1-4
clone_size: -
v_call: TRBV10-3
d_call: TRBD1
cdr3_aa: CAISEGRTGVEKLFF
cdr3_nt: TGTGCCATCAGTGAAGGCCGGACAGGGGTTGAAAAACTGTTTTTT

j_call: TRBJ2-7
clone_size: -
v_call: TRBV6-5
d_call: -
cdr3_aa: CASSEGGQLGEQYF
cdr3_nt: TGTGCCAGCAGCGAGGGTGGGCAACTGGGGGAGCAGTACTTC

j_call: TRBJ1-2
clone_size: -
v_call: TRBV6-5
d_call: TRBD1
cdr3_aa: CASSYSTGNYGYTF
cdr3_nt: TGTGCCAGCAGTTACTCGACAGGGAACTATGGCTACACCTTC

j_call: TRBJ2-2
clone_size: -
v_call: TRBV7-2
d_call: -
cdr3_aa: CASSPDPGRVAGELFF
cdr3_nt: TGTGCCAGCAGCCCGGATCCGGGCAGGGTGGCCGGGGAGCTGTTTTTT

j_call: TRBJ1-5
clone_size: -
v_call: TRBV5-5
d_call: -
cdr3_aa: CASSPGGLPPLNQPQHF
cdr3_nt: TGTGCCAGCAGCCCTGGGGGACTTCCGCCGCTCAATCAGCCCCAGCATTTT

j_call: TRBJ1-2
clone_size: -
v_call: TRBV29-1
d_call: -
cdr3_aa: CSVEDNRYGYTF
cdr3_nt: TGCAGCGTTGAAGATAATCGGTATGGCTACACCTTC

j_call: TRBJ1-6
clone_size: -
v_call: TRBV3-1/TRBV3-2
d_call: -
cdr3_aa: CASSPDKGYNSPLHF
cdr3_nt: TGTGCCAGCAGCCCGGACAAAGGGTATAATTCACCCCTCCACTTT

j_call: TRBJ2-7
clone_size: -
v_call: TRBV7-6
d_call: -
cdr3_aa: CASSLAGGGDSYEQYF
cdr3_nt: TGTGCCAGCAGCTTAGCGGGTGGCGGGGACTCCTACGAGCAGTACTTC

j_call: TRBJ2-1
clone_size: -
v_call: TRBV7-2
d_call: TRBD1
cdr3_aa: CASSLGGQGSYNEQFF
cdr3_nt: TGTGCCAGCAGCCTGGGGGGACAGGGGTCCTACAATGAGCAGTTCTTC

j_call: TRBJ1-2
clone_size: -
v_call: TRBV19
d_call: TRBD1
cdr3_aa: CASSTRSVTGFGYTF
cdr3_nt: TGTGCCAGTAGTACCCGATCGGTGACAGGGTTTGGCTACACCTTC

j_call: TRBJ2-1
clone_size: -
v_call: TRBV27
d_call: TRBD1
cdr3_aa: CASTPGTTGVTSYNEQFF
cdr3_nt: TGTGCCAGCACTCCAGGAACGACAGGGGTCACATCCTACAATGAGCAGTTCTTC

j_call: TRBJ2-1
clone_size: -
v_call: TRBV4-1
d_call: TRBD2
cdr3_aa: CASSQDKRASGRNEQFF
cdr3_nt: TGCGCCAGCAGCCAAGACAAAAGGGCTAGCGGGAGAAATGAGCAGTTCTTC

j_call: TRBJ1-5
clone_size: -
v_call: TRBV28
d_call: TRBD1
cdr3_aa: CASSGKGAGNQPQHF
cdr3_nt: TGTGCCAGCAGTGGGAAGGGGGCAGGCAATCAGCCCCAGCATTTT

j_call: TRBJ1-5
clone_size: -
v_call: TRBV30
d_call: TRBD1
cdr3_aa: CAWSTGQLNQPQHF
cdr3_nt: TGTGCCTGGAGTACGGGACAGCTCAATCAGCCCCAGCATTTT

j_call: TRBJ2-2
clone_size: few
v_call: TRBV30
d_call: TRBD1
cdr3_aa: CAWRERQGGTGELFF
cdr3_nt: TGTGCCTGGAGAGAGAGACAGGGGGGCACCGGGGAGCTGTTTTTT

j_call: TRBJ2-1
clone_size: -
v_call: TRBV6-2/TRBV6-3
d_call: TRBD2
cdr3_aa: CASSYGGTSGRGFF
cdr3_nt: TGTGCCAGCAGTTACGGGGGGACTAGCGGGAGAGGGTTCTTC

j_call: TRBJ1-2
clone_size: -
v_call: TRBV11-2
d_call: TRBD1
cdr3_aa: CASRLTGAVPNYGYTF
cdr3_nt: TGTGCCAGCAGACTAACAGGGGCTGTCCCTAACTATGGCTACACCTTC

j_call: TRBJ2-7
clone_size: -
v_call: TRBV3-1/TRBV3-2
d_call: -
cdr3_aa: CASSQGSGYTYEQYF
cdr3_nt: TGTGCCAGCAGCCAAGGTTCAGGGTATACCTACGAGCAGTACTTC

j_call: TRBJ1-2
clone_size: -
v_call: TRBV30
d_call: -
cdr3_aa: CAWKQFNYGYTF
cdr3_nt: TGTGCCTGGAAACAGTTCAACTATGGCTACACCTTC

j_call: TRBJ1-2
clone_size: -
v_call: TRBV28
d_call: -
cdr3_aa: CASSAAGIRGYTF
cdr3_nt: TGTGCCAGCAGTGCCGCGGGGATCCGCGGCTACACCTTC